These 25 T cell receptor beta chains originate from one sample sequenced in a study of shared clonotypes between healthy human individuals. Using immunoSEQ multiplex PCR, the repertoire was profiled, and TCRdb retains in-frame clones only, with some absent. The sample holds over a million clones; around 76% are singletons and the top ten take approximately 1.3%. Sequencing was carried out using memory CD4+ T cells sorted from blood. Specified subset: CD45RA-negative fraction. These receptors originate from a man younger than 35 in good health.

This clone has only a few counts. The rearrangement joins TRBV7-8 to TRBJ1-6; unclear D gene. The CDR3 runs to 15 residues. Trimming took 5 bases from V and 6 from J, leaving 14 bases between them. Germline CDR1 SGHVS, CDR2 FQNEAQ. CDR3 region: CASSLGPGSNSPLHF. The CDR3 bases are TGTGCCAGCAGCCTAGGCCCGGGTTCTAATTCACCCCTCCACTTT.

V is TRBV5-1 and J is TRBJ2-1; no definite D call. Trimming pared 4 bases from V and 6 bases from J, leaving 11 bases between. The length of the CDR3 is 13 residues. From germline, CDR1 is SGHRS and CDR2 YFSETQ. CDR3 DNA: TGCGCCAGCAGCGTGCGGACCACCAATGAGCAGTTCTTC. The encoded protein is CASSVRTTNEQFF.

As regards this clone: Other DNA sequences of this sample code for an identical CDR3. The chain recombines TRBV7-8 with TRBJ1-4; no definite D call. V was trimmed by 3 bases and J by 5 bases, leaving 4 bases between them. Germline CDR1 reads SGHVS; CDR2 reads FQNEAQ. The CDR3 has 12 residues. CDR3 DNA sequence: TGTGCCAGCAGCTTGGGGAATGAAAAACTGTTTTTT. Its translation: CASSLGNEKLFF.

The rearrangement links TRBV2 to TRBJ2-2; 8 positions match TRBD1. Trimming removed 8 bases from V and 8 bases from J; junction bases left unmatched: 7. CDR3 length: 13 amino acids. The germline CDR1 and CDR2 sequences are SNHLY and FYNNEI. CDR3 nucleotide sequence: TGTGCCAGCCGGGGACAGGACGTGGGGGAGCTGTTTTTT. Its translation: CASRGQDVGELFF.

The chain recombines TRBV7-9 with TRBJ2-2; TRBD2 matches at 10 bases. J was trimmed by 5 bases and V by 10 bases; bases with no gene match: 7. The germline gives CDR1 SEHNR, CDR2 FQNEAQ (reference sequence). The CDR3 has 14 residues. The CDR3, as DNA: TGTGCCACCTCACTAGCGGGAATTACCGGGGAGCTGTTTTTT. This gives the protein CATSLAGITGELFF.

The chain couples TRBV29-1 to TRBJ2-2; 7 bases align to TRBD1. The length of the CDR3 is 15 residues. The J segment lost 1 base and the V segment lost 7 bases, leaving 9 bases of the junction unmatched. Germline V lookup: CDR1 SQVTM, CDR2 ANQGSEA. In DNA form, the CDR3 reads TGCAGCGCAGCCAAGGGGGCTGGGAACACCGGGGAGCTGTTTTTT. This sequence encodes CSAAKGAGNTGELFF.

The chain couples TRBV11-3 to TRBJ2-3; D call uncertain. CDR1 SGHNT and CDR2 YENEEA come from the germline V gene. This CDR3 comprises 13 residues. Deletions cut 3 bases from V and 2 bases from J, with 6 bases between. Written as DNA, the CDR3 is TGTGCCAGCAGCTTTGGGAACACAGATACGCAGTATTTT. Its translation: CASSFGNTDTQYF.

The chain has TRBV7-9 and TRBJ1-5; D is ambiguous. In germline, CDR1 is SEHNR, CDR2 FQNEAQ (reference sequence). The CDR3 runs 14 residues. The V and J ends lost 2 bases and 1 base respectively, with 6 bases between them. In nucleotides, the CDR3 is TGTGCCAGCAGCTTATCGGTGAGCAATCAGCCCCAGCATTTT. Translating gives CASSLSVSNQPQHF.

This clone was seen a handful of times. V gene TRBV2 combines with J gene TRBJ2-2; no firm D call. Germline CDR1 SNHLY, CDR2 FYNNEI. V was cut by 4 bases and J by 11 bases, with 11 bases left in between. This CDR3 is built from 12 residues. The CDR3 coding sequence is TGTGCCAGCAGTGGGGATCGACGCGAGCTGTTTTTT. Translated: CASSGDRRELFF.

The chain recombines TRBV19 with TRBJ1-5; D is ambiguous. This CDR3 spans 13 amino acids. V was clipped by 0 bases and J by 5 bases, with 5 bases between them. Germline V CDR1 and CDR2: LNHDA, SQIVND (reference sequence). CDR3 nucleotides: TGTGCCAGTAGTATAGACTGGGATCAGCCCCAGCATTTT. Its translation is CASSIDWDQPQHF.

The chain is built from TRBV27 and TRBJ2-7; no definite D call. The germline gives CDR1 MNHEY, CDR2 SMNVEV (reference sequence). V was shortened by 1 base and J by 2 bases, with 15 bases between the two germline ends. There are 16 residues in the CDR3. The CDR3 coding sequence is TGTGCCAGCAGTTTATTTTCTGAGGTCAACACCTACGAGCAGTACTTC. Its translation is CASSLFSEVNTYEQYF.

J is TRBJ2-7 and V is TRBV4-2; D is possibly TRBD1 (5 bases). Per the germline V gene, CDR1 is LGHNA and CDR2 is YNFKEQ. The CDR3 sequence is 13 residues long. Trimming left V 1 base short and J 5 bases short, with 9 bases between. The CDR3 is CASSQVTDDEQYF. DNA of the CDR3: TGTGCCAGCAGCCAAGTGACAGACGACGAGCAGTACTTC.

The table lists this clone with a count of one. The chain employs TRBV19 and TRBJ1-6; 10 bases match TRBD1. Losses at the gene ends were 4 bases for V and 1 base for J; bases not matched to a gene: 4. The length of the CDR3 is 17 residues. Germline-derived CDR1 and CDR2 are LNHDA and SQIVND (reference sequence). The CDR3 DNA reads TGTGCCAGTAGTAAGACAGGGGGCGCTTCCTATAATTCACCCCTCCACTTT. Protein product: CASSKTGGASYNSPLHF.

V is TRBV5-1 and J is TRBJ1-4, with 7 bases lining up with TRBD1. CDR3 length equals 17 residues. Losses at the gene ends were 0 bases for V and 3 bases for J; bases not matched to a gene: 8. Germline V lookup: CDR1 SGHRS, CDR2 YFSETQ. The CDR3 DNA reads TGCGCCAGCAGCTTGGTGGGCAGGGGGACGCCTAATGAAAAACTGTTTTTT. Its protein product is CASSLVGRGTPNEKLFF.

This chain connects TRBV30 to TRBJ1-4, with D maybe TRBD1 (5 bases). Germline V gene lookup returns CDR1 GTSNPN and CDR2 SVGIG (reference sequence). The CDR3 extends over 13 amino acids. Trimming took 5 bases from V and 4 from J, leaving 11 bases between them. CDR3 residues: CAWQGKNNEKLFF. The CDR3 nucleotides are TGTGCCTGGCAGGGAAAGAATAATGAAAAACTGTTTTTT.

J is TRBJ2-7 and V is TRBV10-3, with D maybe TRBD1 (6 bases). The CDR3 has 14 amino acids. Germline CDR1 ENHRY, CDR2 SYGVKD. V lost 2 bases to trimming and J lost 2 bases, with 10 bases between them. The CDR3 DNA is TGTGCCATCAGTGAGCTCAGGGGCACCTACGAGCAGTACTTC. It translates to CAISELRGTYEQYF.

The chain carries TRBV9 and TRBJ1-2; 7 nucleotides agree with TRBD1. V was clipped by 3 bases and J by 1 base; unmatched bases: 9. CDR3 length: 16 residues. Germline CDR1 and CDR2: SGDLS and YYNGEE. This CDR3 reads CASSDPRDSLNYGYTF. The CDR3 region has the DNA TGTGCCAGCAGCGACCCCCGGGACAGCCTTAACTATGGCTACACCTTC.

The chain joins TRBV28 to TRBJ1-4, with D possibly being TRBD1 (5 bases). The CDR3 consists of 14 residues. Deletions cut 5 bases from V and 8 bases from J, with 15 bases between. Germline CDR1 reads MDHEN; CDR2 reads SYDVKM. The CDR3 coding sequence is TGTGCCAGCAGTCCGCCGGGACCTACGGAAAAACTGTTTTTT. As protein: CASSPPGPTEKLFF.

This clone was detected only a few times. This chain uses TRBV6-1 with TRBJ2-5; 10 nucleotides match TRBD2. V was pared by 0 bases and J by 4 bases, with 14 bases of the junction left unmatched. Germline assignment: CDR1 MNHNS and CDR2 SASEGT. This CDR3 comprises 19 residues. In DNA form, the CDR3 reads TGTGCCAGCAGTGAAGCGCCGGGGACTAGCGAGAAAAACCGAGAGACCCAGTACTTC. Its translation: CASSEAPGTSEKNRETQYF.

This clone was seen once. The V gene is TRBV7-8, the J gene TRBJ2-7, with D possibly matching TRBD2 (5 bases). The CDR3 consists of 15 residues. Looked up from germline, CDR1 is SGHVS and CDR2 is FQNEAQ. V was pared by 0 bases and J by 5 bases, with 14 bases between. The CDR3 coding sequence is TGTGCCAGCAGCTTAGCTGGACCCCTCGGGGACGAGCAGTACTTC. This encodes CASSLAGPLGDEQYF.

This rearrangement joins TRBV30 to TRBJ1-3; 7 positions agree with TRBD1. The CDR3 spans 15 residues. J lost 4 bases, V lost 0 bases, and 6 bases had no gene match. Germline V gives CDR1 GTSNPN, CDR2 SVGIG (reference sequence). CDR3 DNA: TGTGCCTGGAGTGTACTTCGGGGACAGGGAAACACCATATATTTT. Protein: CAWSVLRGQGNTIYF.

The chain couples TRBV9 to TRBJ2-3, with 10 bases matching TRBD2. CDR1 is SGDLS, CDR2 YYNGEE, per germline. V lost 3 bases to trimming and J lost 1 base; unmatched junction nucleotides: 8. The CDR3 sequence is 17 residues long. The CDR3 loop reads CASSETLAGAGTDTQYF. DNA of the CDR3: TGTGCCAGCAGCGAAACGCTAGCGGGGGCCGGCACAGATACGCAGTATTTT.

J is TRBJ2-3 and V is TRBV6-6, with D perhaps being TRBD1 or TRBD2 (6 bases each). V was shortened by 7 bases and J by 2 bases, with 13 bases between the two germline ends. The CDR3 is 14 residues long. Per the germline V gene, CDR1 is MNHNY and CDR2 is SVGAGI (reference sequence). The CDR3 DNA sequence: TGTGCCAGCAATGGCGGGACAAACACAGATACGCAGTATTTT. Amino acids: CASNGGTNTDTQYF.

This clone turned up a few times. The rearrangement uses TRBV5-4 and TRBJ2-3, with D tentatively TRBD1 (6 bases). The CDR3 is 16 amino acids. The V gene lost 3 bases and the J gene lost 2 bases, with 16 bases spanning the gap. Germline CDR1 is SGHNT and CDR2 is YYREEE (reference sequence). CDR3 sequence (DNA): TGTGCCAGCAGCTCCGGTGGTTCAGGGGCCACAGATACGCAGTATTTT. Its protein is CASSSGGSGATDTQYF.

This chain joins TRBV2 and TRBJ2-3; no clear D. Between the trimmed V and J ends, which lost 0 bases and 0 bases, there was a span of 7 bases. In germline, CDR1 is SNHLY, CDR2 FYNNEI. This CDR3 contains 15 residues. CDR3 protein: CASSEALRSTDTQYF. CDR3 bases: TGTGCCAGCAGTGAAGCGCTGCGGAGCACAGATACGCAGTATTTT.